A single T cell receptor beta chain is shown here with its context. Its antigen is currently unknown. The source of the sample is a study of T cell repertoires in cytomegalovirus infection. The germline CDR1 and CDR2 sequences are SGHTA and FQGNSA. Trimming shortened V by 5 bases and J by 0 bases, and 5 bases separated the two germline ends. The CDR3 sequence is 14 residues long. Study conclusions and caveats: Clonotypes of TCR beta that were HLA-C-restricted and CMV-specific dominated the ex vivo response. Summed frequency of shared TCR beta families picked out CMV carriers who also had the relevant HLA.

One entry per CDR3 protein, called by TCRdb with MiXCR from the reads. The data hold around 430,000 distinct CDR3 sequences, with about 44% observed a single time. The clonotype comes from a human donor in good health (CMV status not recorded). Some clones in this sample may be carry-over from other donors' samples. This chain connects TRBV7-2 to TRBJ2-6; D is undetermined. The specimen was cultured PBMCs, collected from culture after CMV antigen stimulation. This chain's CDR3 is CASSKGSGANVLTF. CDR3 in DNA: TGTGCCAGCAGCAAGGGCTCTGGGGCCAACGTCCTGACTTTC.